The 22 T cell receptor beta chains reported below all come from one sample, sequenced in a study of cytomegalovirus exposure and HLA in healthy donors. The PCR employed 60 Vbeta primers together with 13 Jbeta primers. The table came from immunoSEQ multiplex PCR; TCRdb's copy has only in-frame clones and leaves some out. The sample yields 95,000 to 150,000 clones, approximately 80% seen once. Sample: PBMCs. The source is a man younger than 35 in good health and CMV-seropositive.

The chain combines TRBV27 with TRBJ2-3, with 7 bases lining up with TRBD2. Looked up from germline, CDR1 is MNHEY and CDR2 is SMNVEV (reference sequence). V gave up 3 bases and J gave up 3 bases; unmatched junction bases: 12. The CDR3 totals 17 residues. This CDR3 reads CASSFSPPRLATDTQYF. In DNA, the CDR3 is TGTGCCAGCAGTTTCTCCCCACCTCGACTAGCAACAGATACGCAGTATTTT.

This clone was detected once. The germline gene is not matched at one end of the junction; a read error may be the cause. This chain links TRBV25-1 with TRBJ2-6, with 8 bases that match TRBD1. Germline loops: CDR1 MGHDK, CDR2 SYGVNS. The CDR3 is 17 residues long. In DNA, the CDR3 is TGTGCCAGCAGTGCCACGACAGGGGCCTCCGGGGCCAACGGCCTGACTTTC. It translates to CASSATTGASGANGLTF.

Of note for this clone: This CDR3 is also generated by other DNA sequences in the sample. J is TRBJ2-7 and V is TRBV5-1, with 8 bases that match TRBD2. This CDR3 has 15 amino acids. Per the germline V gene, CDR1 is SGHRS and CDR2 is YFSETQ. Trimming took 0 bases from V and 2 from J; bases not matched to a gene: 4. Here the CDR3 DNA reads TGCGCCAGCAGCTTGGGGGCGGGGGGCACCTACGAGCAGTACTTC. Its translation: CASSLGAGGTYEQYF.

V is TRBV7-9 and J is TRBJ1-2; a weak D match, TRBD1 (5 bases). V was pared by 5 bases and J by 4 bases, with 17 bases between. This CDR3 has 15 amino acids. Germline V gene lookup returns CDR1 SEHNR and CDR2 FQNEAQ (reference sequence). This CDR3 is CASSPGRAGLYGYTF. In nucleotides, the CDR3 is TGTGCCAGCAGCCCAGGGAGAGCGGGACTCTATGGCTACACCTTC.

The chain couples TRBV9 to TRBJ2-1; a possible D gene is TRBD2 (7 bases). The CDR3 runs to 17 residues. Germline loops: CDR1 SGDLS, CDR2 YYNGEE. V was clipped by 0 bases and J by 4 bases, with 17 bases between them. The CDR3 nucleotides read TGTGCCAGCAGCGTAGTACTTCGGGGGGCCGGATACAATGAGCAGTTCTTC. Its translation is CASSVVLRGAGYNEQFF. The variable domain in full, with the rest retrieved from reference TRBV9 and TRBJ2-1, is DSGVTQTPKHLITATGQRVTLRCSPRSGDLSVYWYQQSLDQGLQFLIQYYNGEERAKGNILERFSAQQFPDLHSELNLSSLELGDSALYFCASSVVLRGAGYNEQFFGPGTRLTVL.

This chain uses TRBV19 with TRBJ2-1; 13 nucleotides match TRBD2. The V and J ends lost 4 bases and 9 bases, in that order; junction bases with no gene match: 9. The V gene's germline CDR1 is LNHDA and CDR2 SQIVND (reference sequence). The CDR3 has 16 residues. CDR3 protein: CASSTWTSGRTGEQFF. CDR3 nucleotide sequence: TGTGCCAGTAGTACCTGGACTAGCGGGAGAACTGGTGAGCAGTTCTTC.

The rearrangement uses TRBV19 and TRBJ1-5; tentatively, D is TRBD1 (6 bases). CDR3 size: 19 residues. Germline V gives CDR1 LNHDA, CDR2 SQIVND (reference sequence). Trimming shortened V by 4 bases and J by 0 bases, and 22 bases separated the two germline ends. DNA for the CDR3: TGTGCCAGTAGTAACCCCGGAAGGCCTAGGGGGATTAGCAATCAGCCCCAGCATTTT. Translation gives CASSNPGRPRGISNQPQHF.

The rearrangement joins TRBV6-5 to TRBJ2-2; D is uncertain. CDR1 MNHEY and CDR2 SVGAGI come from the germline V gene. Trimming took 0 bases from V and 5 from J, leaving 4 bases between them. This CDR3 comprises 13 residues. The CDR3 region is CASSYSSTGELFF. CDR3 in DNA: TGTGCCAGCAGTTACTCGTCGACCGGGGAGCTGTTTTTT.

The rearrangement uses TRBV5-5 and TRBJ1-2, with D perhaps matching TRBD1 (5 bases). The CDR3 spans 15 residues. Trimming removed 4 bases at V and 5 bases at J, with 18 bases between. The germline V gene encodes CDR1 SGHKS and CDR2 YYEKEE (reference sequence). CDR3 DNA: TGTGCCAGCAGCCGACAGCAAACTTTAGGATATGGCTACACCTTC. Its protein product is CASSRQQTLGYGYTF.

The V and J genes are TRBV30 and TRBJ1-4, with D maybe TRBD1 (6 bases). Trimming removed 0 bases from V and 5 bases from J, with 7 bases in between. Germline CDR1 and CDR2: GTSNPN and SVGIG (reference sequence). This CDR3 has 13 residues. The CDR3 nucleotides are TGTGCCTGGAGTGTAACAGGGAATGAAAAACTGTTTTTT. Its translation: CAWSVTGNEKLFF.

The chain has TRBV19 and TRBJ1-1; no clear D. V lost 1 base to trimming and J lost 1 base, with 7 bases between them. Germline-derived CDR1 and CDR2 are LNHDA and SQIVND (reference sequence). The CDR3 sequence is 14 residues long. CDR3 sequence: CASSIGGANTEAFF. The CDR3, as DNA: TGTGCCAGTAGTATAGGTGGAGCGAACACTGAAGCTTTCTTT.

The chain links TRBV7-8 to TRBJ2-1, with 8 bases aligning to TRBD2. V lost 1 base and J lost 7; bases outside the gene matches: 9. Germline CDR1 reads SGHVS; CDR2 reads FQNEAQ. This CDR3 is 16 amino acids long. CDR3 protein: CASSLDNGGAKNEQFF. Written as DNA, the CDR3 is TGTGCCAGCAGCTTAGATAACGGGGGGGCCAAGAATGAGCAGTTCTTC.

This clone appeared once. CDR3 sequence reads: CASSSTGIYEQYF. The CDR3 DNA reads as TGTGCCAGCAGCTCAACAGGAATCTACGAGCAGTACTTC. J is TRBJ2-7 and V is TRBV7-9; D may be TRBD1 (5 bases). This CDR3 has 13 amino acids. Trimming cost V 4 bases and J 3 bases, with 10 bases left between them. Germline loops: CDR1 SEHNR, CDR2 FQNEAQ (reference sequence). Drawing the rest from reference TRBV7-9 and TRBJ2-7, the complete variable domain is DTGVSQNPRHKITKRGQNVTFRCDPISEHNRLYWYRQTLGQGPEFLTYFQNEAQLEKSRLLSDRFSAERPKGSFSTLEIQRTEQGDSAMYLCASSSTGIYEQYFGPGTRLTVT.

The genes are TRBV5-6 and TRBJ2-7, with 8 bases aligning to TRBD1. V was clipped by 4 bases and J by 5 bases; unmatched bases: 8. The germline CDR1 and CDR2 sequences are SGHDT and YYEEEE. This CDR3 contains 14 residues. The CDR3 DNA is TGTGCCAGCAGCGCCCGGACAGGGAGCCACGAGCAGTACTTC. It is translated as CASSARTGSHEQYF. Full variable domain (missing parts from reference TRBV5-6 and TRBJ2-7): DAGVTQSPTHLIKTRGQQVTLRCSPKSGHDTVSWYQQALGQGPQFIFQYYEEEERQRGNFPDRFSGHQFPNYSSELNVNALLLGDSALYLCASSARTGSHEQYFGPGTRLTVT.

The chain is built from TRBV27 and TRBJ2-1, with TRBD1 matching over 7 bases. The CDR3 is 16 residues long. V shed 6 bases and J 0 bases; nucleotides not matched to a gene: 8. CDR1 MNHEY and CDR2 SMNVEV come from the germline V gene (reference sequence). CDR3 region: CASRRRGTTSYNEQFF. The CDR3 DNA follows: TGTGCCAGCAGACGCAGGGGGACAACCTCCTACAATGAGCAGTTCTTC.

This sequence joins TRBV30 and TRBJ1-1, with D uncertain. Trimming left V 0 bases short and J 5 bases short, with 10 bases between. The germline CDR1 and CDR2 sequences are GTSNPN and SVGIG (reference sequence). The CDR3 runs 13 residues. CDR3 amino acids: CAWSVTGRTEAFF. DNA of the CDR3: TGTGCCTGGAGTGTTACGGGTCGAACTGAAGCTTTCTTT.

This clone was counted only a few times. CDR3 DNA sequence: TGTGCCAGCAGCTTAGAACCCCGGGGATCCTACGAGCAGTACTTC. Encoded protein: CASSLEPRGSYEQYF. The chain recombines TRBV7-9 with TRBJ2-7, with a tentative D call TRBD2 (5 bases). V lost 1 base and J 1 base, leaving 11 bases between the germline ends. The CDR3 runs 15 residues. CDR1 SEHNR and CDR2 FQNEAQ come from the germline V gene (reference sequence).

The gene calls are TRBV29-1 and TRBJ2-1; 10 nucleotides match TRBD2. The V and J ends lost 3 bases and 7 bases, in that order; junction bases with no gene match: 3. CDR1 and CDR2 (germline): SQVTM, ANQGSEA. CDR3 size: 13 residues. CDR3 coding DNA: TGCAGCGTTGATCTAGCGGGAGAGAATGAGCAGTTCTTC. Translated: CSVDLAGENEQFF.

This clone was counted a few times. J is TRBJ2-3 and V is TRBV9; 10 nucleotides match TRBD2. The J segment lost 5 bases and the V segment lost 0 bases, leaving 0 bases of the junction unmatched. From germline, CDR1 is SGDLS and CDR2 YYNGEE. This CDR3 contains 14 residues. CDR3 in amino acids: CASSVASGGDTQYF. The CDR3 region has the DNA TGTGCCAGCAGCGTAGCTAGCGGGGGAGATACGCAGTATTTT.

This chain connects TRBV30 to TRBJ1-6, with 9 positions matching TRBD1. CDR1 and CDR2 from the germline V gene are GTSNPN and SVGIG (reference sequence). The J segment lost 6 bases and the V segment lost 2 bases, leaving 8 bases of the junction unmatched. CDR3 length: 16 amino acids. This chain's CDR3 is CAWSTGDRVANSPLHF. DNA of the CDR3: TGTGCCTGGAGTACAGGGGACAGGGTCGCTAATTCACCCCTCCACTTT.

V is TRBV28 and J is TRBJ1-2; 11 bases fit TRBD1. The CDR3 has 17 residues. The trim removed 7 bases at V and 4 bases at J, leaving 14 bases unmatched. Germline values: CDR1 MDHEN, CDR2 SYDVKM. CDR3 amino acids: CASKFRDRGIFGYGYTF. CDR3 coding DNA: TGTGCCAGCAAGTTCCGGGACAGGGGGATCTTCGGCTATGGCTACACCTTC.

The chain joins TRBV29-1 to TRBJ2-7, with 9 bases identical to TRBD2. Germline CDR1 is SQVTM and CDR2 is ANQGSEA. J gave up 5 bases and V 0 bases, and 5 bases lay outside the gene matches. The CDR3 spans 14 residues. In nucleotides, the CDR3 is TGCAGCGTTGAAGATCTTGCTAGCGGGAACGAGCAGTACTTC. Translated: CSVEDLASGNEQYF.